Detailed here is one T cell receptor beta chain. CDR3 length: 12 residues. V was trimmed by 4 bases and J by 8 bases, leaving 9 bases between them. Germline V gives CDR1 MNHEY, CDR2 SMNVEV (reference sequence). The data were produced by immunoSEQ multiplex PCR, yet TCRdb's version contains in-frame clones alone and is incomplete. The table lists 60,000 to 80,000 clones, around 90% of them singletons. These data originate in a study of T cell responses to AZD1222 COVID-19 vaccine. The sequencing here drew on peripheral blood, taken on day 0 of AZD1222 vaccination. This receptor was identified in an adult in good health. The gene calls are TRBV27 and TRBJ2-1; D gene unclear. The CDR3 bases are TGTGCCAGCAGTTCCATTTGGGATGAGCAGTTCTTC. As protein: CASSSIWDEQFF.